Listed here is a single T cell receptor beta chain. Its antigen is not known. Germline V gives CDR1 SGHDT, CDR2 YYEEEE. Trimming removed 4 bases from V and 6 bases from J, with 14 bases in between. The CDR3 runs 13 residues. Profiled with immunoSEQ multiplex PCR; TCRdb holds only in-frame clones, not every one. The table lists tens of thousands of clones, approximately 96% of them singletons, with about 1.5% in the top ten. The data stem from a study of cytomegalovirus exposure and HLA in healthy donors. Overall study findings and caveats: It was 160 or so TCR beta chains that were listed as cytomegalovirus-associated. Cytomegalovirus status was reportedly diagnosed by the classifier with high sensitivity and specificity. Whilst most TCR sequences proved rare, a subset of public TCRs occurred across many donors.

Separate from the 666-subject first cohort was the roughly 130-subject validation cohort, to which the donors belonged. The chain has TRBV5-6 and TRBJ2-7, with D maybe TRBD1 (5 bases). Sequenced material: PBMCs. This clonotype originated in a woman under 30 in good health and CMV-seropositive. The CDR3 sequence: CASSPDQGFEQYF. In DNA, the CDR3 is TGTGCCAGCAGCCCAGATCAGGGTTTCGAGCAGTACTTC.